A single sample is the source of the 27 T cell receptor beta chains below, sequenced in a study of cytomegalovirus exposure and HLA in healthy donors (dated by TCRdb to the late 2010s). The protocol used for the library was the immunoSEQ multiplex PCR assay. The multiplex PCR relied on a mix of 60 forward primers for TCR Vbeta segments and 13 reverse primers for TCR Jbeta segments. In TCRdb, the immuneACCESS table is reduced to in-frame sequences with V and J assigned. These tables do not hold every clone; where another copy was compared, an unresolved V gene accounts for under half, and the others remain unexplained. The sample table contains 150,000 to 200,000 clones; only one count was recorded for about four fifths of them. The leading ten clones occupy roughly 7.4% of the sample. Sequenced: PBMCs. The receptors derive from a male donor in good health and CMV-seropositive.

V is TRBV19 and J is TRBJ1-5; D not resolved. Germline V gene data show CDR1 as LNHDA and CDR2 as SQIVND (reference sequence). Trimming took 3 bases from V and 8 from J, leaving 11 bases between them. This CDR3 contains 13 residues. CDR3 amino acids: CASSIERLEPQHF. The DNA for the CDR3 is TGTGCCAGTAGTATTGAGCGGCTTGAGCCCCAGCATTTT.

The J gene is TRBJ1-2, the V gene TRBV7-2; D may be TRBD1 (6 bases). The CDR3 length is 17 residues. Germline CDR1 SGHTA, CDR2 FQGNSA. V was trimmed by 4 bases and J by 8 bases, leaving 26 bases between them. The CDR3, as DNA: TGTGCCAGCAGCTCACCCCTATCCGGGACACAGTGGAGGGGCTACACCTTC. Protein: CASSSPLSGTQWRGYTF.

This clone was seen a few times. V and J are TRBV27 and TRBJ2-2; D gene unclear. CDR1 is MNHEY, CDR2 SMNVEV, per germline (reference sequence). The CDR3 is made up of 12 amino acids. V gave up 6 bases and J gave up 3 bases, with 5 bases separating them. The CDR3 DNA reads as TGTGCCAGCAGGGCCTACACCGGGGAGCTGTTTTTT. Translating gives CASRAYTGELFF.

This chain connects TRBV5-1 to TRBJ1-1; a weak D match, TRBD1 (6 bases). This CDR3 is 14 amino acids long. CDR1 is SGHRS and CDR2 is YFSETQ in the germline V gene. V was cut by 4 bases and J by 0 bases, with 10 bases left in between. The CDR3 sequence: CASSPDSMNTEAFF. Written as DNA, the CDR3 is TGCGCCAGCAGCCCGGACAGCATGAACACTGAAGCTTTCTTT.

This sequence joins TRBV30 and TRBJ1-4; TRBD1 is a possible D gene (6 bases). Germline CDR1 and CDR2: GTSNPN and SVGIG (reference sequence). This CDR3 is built from 13 residues. The CDR3 protein is CAFLRTVNEKLFF. CDR3 DNA sequence: TGTGCTTTCCTCCGGACAGTTAATGAAAAACTGTTTTTT. The variable domain in full, completed from reference TRBV30 and TRBJ1-4, reads SQTIHQWPATLVQPVGSPLSLECTVEGTSNPNLYWYRQAAGRGLQLLFYSVGIGQISSEVPQNLSASRPQDRQFILSSKKLLLSDSGFYLCAFLRTVNEKLFFGSGTQLSVL.

The chain recombines TRBV30 with TRBJ1-2; D remains unclear. The CDR3 is made up of 14 amino acids. Germline V gene lookup returns CDR1 GTSNPN and CDR2 SVGIG (reference sequence). V lost 7 bases and J lost 4, with 19 bases in between. CDR3 in DNA: TGTGCCTCCCGGGGAACCGTTCCTCTCTATGGCTACACCTTC. Protein product: CASRGTVPLYGYTF.

The V call is TRBV6-1, the J call TRBJ1-6, with no clear D. From germline, CDR1 is MNHNS and CDR2 SASEGT. V dropped 4 bases and J dropped 6 bases, with 13 bases sitting between them. This CDR3 contains 15 residues. This chain's CDR3 is CASSGVSGPNSPLHF. The DNA for the CDR3 is TGTGCCAGCAGTGGTGTGTCAGGTCCTAATTCACCCCTCCACTTT.

The chain has TRBV25-1 and TRBJ1-4, with no clear D. This CDR3 region has 11 residues. V lost 3 bases to trimming and J lost 10 bases, with 6 bases between them. Germline V CDR1 and CDR2: MGHDK, SYGVNS. CDR3 loop: CASSDRGKLFF. The CDR3 DNA reads as TGTGCCAGCAGTGATAGAGGAAAACTGTTTTTT.

The CDR3: CASSVYRDIQYF. The CDR3, as DNA: TGTGCCAGCAGTGTCTACAGGGACATTCAGTACTTC. The genes are TRBV2 and TRBJ2-4; possible D gene TRBD1, 6 bases. CDR1 is SNHLY, CDR2 FYNNEI, per germline. The V end lost 4 bases, the J end lost 8 bases, and 9 bases lay between the germline ends. This CDR3 contains 12 residues. The full variable domain, rest sourced from reference TRBV2 and TRBJ2-4, is EPEVTQTPSHQVTQMGQEVILRCVPISNHLYFYWYRQILGQKVEFLVSFYNNEISEKSEIFDDQFSVERPDGSNFTLKIRSTKLEDSAMYFCASSVYRDIQYFGAGTRLSVL.

The V and J genes are TRBV6-1 and TRBJ2-5; TRBD1 aligns across 10 bases. This CDR3 contains 20 residues. Germline loops: CDR1 MNHNS, CDR2 SASEGT. The V gene end was trimmed by 0 bases and the J gene end by 5 bases; junction bases not matched to a gene: 18. The CDR3 nucleotides are TGTGCCAGCAGTGAAGCTTCCCTATACACCGGGACAGGGGTCGGGGAGACCCAGTACTTC. Residues: CASSEASLYTGTGVGETQYF.

This chain links TRBV5-1 with TRBJ2-7; 9 nucleotides align to TRBD1. Trimming at V came to 3 bases and at J to 5 bases, leaving 6 bases not matched to a gene. The CDR3 runs to 14 residues. The germline V gene has CDR1 SGHRS and CDR2 YFSETQ. In DNA form, the CDR3 reads TGCGCCAGCAGCTCCAGGGACAGGGAGGACGAGCAGTACTTC. Translation: CASSSRDREDEQYF.

The V gene is TRBV5-5, the J gene TRBJ2-2; TRBD1 aligns across 10 bases. Germline CDR1 SGHKS, CDR2 YYEKEE (reference sequence). The V segment lost 2 bases and the J segment 4 bases; nucleotides outside the gene matches: 2. The CDR3 has 15 amino acids. This chain's CDR3 is CASSFGDRGTGELFF. In DNA, the CDR3 is TGTGCCAGCAGCTTCGGGGACAGGGGCACCGGGGAGCTGTTTTTT.

The V call is TRBV7-9, the J call TRBJ1-1; 7 nucleotides match TRBD1. This CDR3 comprises 16 residues. The germline V gene encodes CDR1 SEHNR and CDR2 FQNEAQ (reference sequence). The ends lost 5 bases at V and 2 bases at J; junction bases unmatched: 11. DNA of the CDR3: TGTGCCAGCAGCCCGCTTGGGACAGAGGCCAACACTGAAGCTTTCTTT. Its translation is CASSPLGTEANTEAFF.

This chain's CDR3 is CASGPGASSYEQYF. CDR3 nucleotides: TGTGCTAGTGGTCCAGGCGCGAGCTCCTACGAGCAGTACTTC. J is TRBJ2-7 and V is TRBV12-5; D remains ambiguous. The V end lost 5 bases, the J end lost 0 bases, and 11 bases lay between the germline ends. CDR1 and CDR2 (germline): LGHNT, FRNRAP. The CDR3 is 14 amino acids.

The chain is built from TRBV5-6 and TRBJ1-2, with D tentatively TRBD1 (6 bases). The germline CDR1 and CDR2 sequences are SGHDT and YYEEEE. This CDR3 has 14 residues. Trimming cost V 4 bases and J 4 bases, with 14 bases left between them. CDR3 residues: CASSHDPDSYGYTF. The DNA for the CDR3 is TGTGCCAGCAGCCACGATCCGGACAGCTATGGCTACACCTTC.

This chain connects TRBV5-3 to TRBJ1-4; TRBD1 might be the D (5 bases). TRBV5-3 is filed as an ORF, its function uncertain. The V end lost 1 base, the J end lost 10 bases, and 32 bases lay between the germline ends. The CDR3 is 20 amino acids. The CDR3 sequence is CARSLLSGTHPFLFRRKLFF. In nucleotides, the CDR3 is TGTGCCAGAAGCTTGTTATCCGGGACTCATCCTTTCCTATTCCGCCGAAAACTGTTTTTT.

The chain carries TRBV2 and TRBJ2-4; tentatively, D is TRBD1 (5 bases). Germline V lookup: CDR1 SNHLY, CDR2 FYNNEI. CDR3 length: 15 amino acids. Trimming left V 2 bases short and J 5 bases short, with 13 bases between. In DNA form, the CDR3 reads TGTGCCAGCAGTGAACGGGCAGGGATCCAAAACATTCAGTACTTC. Protein sequence: CASSERAGIQNIQYF.

V usage is TRBV7-2 and J usage is TRBJ2-3; 8 bases align to TRBD2. V gave up 5 bases and J gave up 1 base; unmatched junction bases: 11. The CDR3 consists of 17 residues. Germline V gene sequence: CDR1 SGHTA, CDR2 FQGNSA. CDR3 residues: CASSPRGVAAGTDTQYF. CDR3 in DNA: TGTGCCAGCAGCCCGCGGGGGGTGGCGGCTGGCACAGATACGCAGTATTTT. Looking up the rest from reference TRBV7-2 and TRBJ2-3 gives the full variable domain: GAGVSQSPSNKVTEKGKDVELRCDPISGHTALYWYRQSLGQGLEFLIYFQGNSAPDKSGLPSDRFSAERTGGSVSTLTIQRTQQEDSAVYLCASSPRGVAAGTDTQYFGPGTRLTVL.

The chain recombines TRBV7-8 with TRBJ2-6; D unclear. The CDR3 length is 15 residues. The germline V gene encodes CDR1 SGHVS and CDR2 FQNEAQ. The V end lost 1 base, the J end lost 0 bases, and 4 bases lay between the germline ends. The CDR3 here is CASSLGSSGANVLTF. The CDR3 coding sequence is TGTGCCAGCAGCTTAGGCAGCTCTGGGGCCAACGTCCTGACTTTC.

The chain joins TRBV6-5 to TRBJ2-7; D remains unclear. V was pared by 0 bases and J by 3 bases, with 9 bases between. Germline-derived CDR1 and CDR2 are MNHEY and SVGAGI. This CDR3 has 14 amino acids. CDR3 in amino acids: CASSYSARIYEQYF. The CDR3 nucleotides read TGTGCCAGCAGTTACTCAGCCAGGATCTACGAGCAGTACTTC.

V and J are TRBV6-1 and TRBJ1-2; perhaps TRBD1 as D (5 bases). V was trimmed by 11 bases and J by 5 bases, leaving 15 bases between them. The CDR3 is made up of 12 amino acids. CDR1 and CDR2 from the germline V gene are MNHNS and SASEGT. The DNA for the CDR3 is TGTGCCGGGGGGGAGAAGGAGTATGGCTACACCTTC. It codes for CAGGEKEYGYTF.

This chain connects TRBV5-1 to TRBJ2-5, with a possible D match to TRBD2 (7 bases). The V gene lost 0 bases and the J gene lost 6 bases, with 12 bases spanning the gap. The germline V gene has CDR1 SGHRS and CDR2 YFSETQ. The length of the CDR3 is 14 residues. CDR3 amino acids: CASSLAGGQKTQYF. In DNA, the CDR3 is TGCGCCAGCAGCTTGGCGGGGGGCCAGAAGACCCAGTACTTC.

This sequence joins TRBV7-9 and TRBJ2-3; D possibly corresponds to TRBD2 (6 bases). This CDR3 has 14 amino acids. Looked up from germline, CDR1 is SEHNR and CDR2 is FQNEAQ (reference sequence). Trimming cost V 4 bases and J 6 bases, with 14 bases left between them. The CDR3 sequence: CASSSAGLRDTQYF. As DNA, the CDR3 is TGTGCCAGCAGCTCCGCGGGGCTTCGCGATACGCAGTATTTT.

The rearrangement uses TRBV6-6 and TRBJ1-2; D is uncertain. CDR1 MNHNY and CDR2 SVGAGI come from the germline V gene (reference sequence). The CDR3 totals 12 residues. The ends were cut back, 6 bases at V and 7 bases at J, with 12 bases in the middle. CDR3 in DNA: TGTGCCAGCAGGCCCGCGAGGAGTGGCTACACCTTC. This sequence encodes CASRPARSGYTF.

The chain joins TRBV19 to TRBJ1-2; no clear D. This CDR3 is built from 14 residues. Trimming took 9 bases from V and 5 from J, leaving 19 bases between them. Per the germline V gene, CDR1 is LNHDA and CDR2 is SQIVND (reference sequence). The CDR3 DNA sequence: TGTGCCAGCAACACCGGGTGGAGAGGGTATGGCTACACCTTC. Protein sequence: CASNTGWRGYGYTF. Full variable domain (outside the CDR3, taken from reference TRBV19 and TRBJ1-2): DGGITQSPKYLFRKEGQNVTLSCEQNLNHDAMYWYRQDPGQGLRLIYYSQIVNDFQKGDIAEGYSVSREKKESFPLTVTSAQKNPTAFYLCASNTGWRGYGYTFGSGTRLTVV.

The J gene is TRBJ2-7, the V gene TRBV27; D not certain. Deletions cut 4 bases from V and 3 bases from J, with 19 bases between. The CDR3 runs 16 residues. CDR1 and CDR2 (germline): MNHEY, SMNVEV (reference sequence). The CDR3 DNA reads TGTGCCAGCAGTTCCAACCCTACGATAGCCAGCTACGAGCAGTACTTC. Translation gives CASSSNPTIASYEQYF.

The chain uses TRBV5-1 and TRBJ1-1, with D maybe TRBD1 (6 bases). Per germline, CDR1 SGHRS and CDR2 YFSETQ. The germline V and J ends were trimmed by 1 base and 4 bases, with 11 bases remaining between them. The CDR3 consists of 14 residues. This chain's CDR3 is CASSLTGMGTEAFF. The CDR3 DNA sequence: TGCGCCAGCAGCTTGACAGGGATGGGCACTGAAGCTTTCTTT.